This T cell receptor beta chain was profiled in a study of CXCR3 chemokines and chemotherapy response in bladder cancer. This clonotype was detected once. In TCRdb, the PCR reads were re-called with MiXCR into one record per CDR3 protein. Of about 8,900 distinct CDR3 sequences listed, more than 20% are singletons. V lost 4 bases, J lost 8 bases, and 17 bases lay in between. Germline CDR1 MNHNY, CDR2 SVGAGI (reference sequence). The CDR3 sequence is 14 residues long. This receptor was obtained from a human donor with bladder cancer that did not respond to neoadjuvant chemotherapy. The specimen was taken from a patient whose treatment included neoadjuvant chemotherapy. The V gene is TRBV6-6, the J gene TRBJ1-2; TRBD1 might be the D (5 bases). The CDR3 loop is CASSFGAAGGGYTF. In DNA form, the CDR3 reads TGTGCCAGCAGTTTCGGGGCGGCGGGGGGAGGCTACACCTTC.